The 22 T cell receptor beta chains below come from one sample, sequenced in a study of blood T cell repertoires in COVID-19. Here immunoSEQ multiplex PCR was the method, and the copy in TCRdb shows in-frame clones only, minus some. The repertoire holds 150,000 to 200,000 clones, with 89% as singletons. The sequenced sample consisted of PBMCs or T cells enriched from blood (not recorded which). The origin of the receptors is a woman aged 18-29 years who had recovered from COVID-19.

The chain has TRBV19 and TRBJ2-7; D gene uncertain. V gave up 3 bases and J gave up 4 bases, with 10 bases separating them. The germline gives CDR1 LNHDA, CDR2 SQIVND (reference sequence). CDR3 length: 13 amino acids. CDR3 coding DNA: TGTGCCAGTAGTATTGACTCCCGATACGAGCAGTACTTC. This encodes CASSIDSRYEQYF.

The CDR3: CASSLGQSSYEQYF. CDR3 sequence (DNA): TGTGCCAGCAGCTTAGGACAGTCCTCCTACGAGCAGTACTTC. The chain couples TRBV7-8 to TRBJ2-7; tentatively, D is TRBD1 (5 bases). Between the trimmed V and J ends, which lost 1 base and 0 bases, there was a span of 7 bases. This CDR3 spans 14 amino acids. Germline-derived CDR1 and CDR2 are SGHVS and FQNEAQ. Full variable domain (remainder filled in from reference TRBV7-8 and TRBJ2-7): GAGVSQSPRYKVAKRGQDVALRCDPISGHVSLFWYQQALGQGPEFLTYFQNEAQLDKSGLPSDRFFAERPEGSVSTLKIQRTQQEDSAVYLCASSLGQSSYEQYFGPGTRLTVT.

V and J are TRBV29-1 and TRBJ2-7; D gene ambiguous. The CDR3 has 13 residues. V was cut by 1 base and J by 5 bases, with 12 bases left in between. Germline CDR1 and CDR2: SQVTM and ANQGSEA. The CDR3 loop reads CSVEARSRHEQYF. CDR3 DNA: TGCAGCGTTGAAGCACGGAGTCGGCACGAGCAGTACTTC.

Only one count was recorded for this clone. The chain joins TRBV2 to TRBJ2-1, with 11 bases aligning to TRBD2. With 6 bases clipped from V and 2 bases from J, the junction kept 6 bases outside the gene matches. The CDR3 extends over 16 amino acids. The germline V gene encodes CDR1 SNHLY and CDR2 FYNNEI. CDR3 in DNA: TGTGCCAGCAGGTCTAGCGGGAGGCTCACCTACAATGAGCAGTTCTTC. It is translated as CASRSSGRLTYNEQFF.

The V gene is TRBV6-2 or TRBV6-3, the J gene TRBJ1-2; D might be TRBD1 (6 bases). Trimming took off 2 bases at V and 5 bases at J, with 6 bases between the two ends. The CDR3 is 12 residues long. Germline CDR1 and CDR2: MNHEY and SVGEGT. The CDR3 DNA reads TGTGCCAGCAGTTACGGACAGTATGGCTACACCTTC. Its translation is CASSYGQYGYTF.

Remarks on this clone: A read error may account for a junction end that differs from germline. The chain combines TRBV6-2 or TRBV6-3 with TRBJ2-6, with TRBD1 identical over 8 bases. Germline lookup yields CDR1 MNHEY and CDR2 SVGEGT. The CDR3 runs to 16 residues. CDR3 in DNA: TGTGCCAGCAGTGACTCAGGGGGCACTGGGGCCAACGTCCTGACTTTC. Translation: CASSDSGGTGANVLTF.

V gene TRBV4-1 combines with J gene TRBJ1-6; tentative D call: TRBD1 (5 bases). CDR1 MGHRA and CDR2 YSYEKL come from the germline V gene. Trimming removed 4 bases from V and 0 bases from J, with 13 bases in between. CDR3 size: 17 residues. CDR3 DNA: TGCGCCAGCAGCCCTACGGACACTTCCTCCTATAATTCACCCCTCCACTTT. Translating gives CASSPTDTSSYNSPLHF.

The genes are TRBV3-1 (or the pseudogene TRBV3-2) and TRBJ2-7, with D maybe TRBD1 (5 bases). The germline V gene has CDR1 LGHDT and CDR2 YNNKEL (reference sequence). The CDR3 contains 14 residues. V was clipped by 6 bases and J by 0 bases, with 12 bases between them. The CDR3 loop is CASRNRSTSYEQYF. The CDR3, as DNA: TGTGCCAGCAGGAACAGGTCCACCTCCTACGAGCAGTACTTC.

The V and J genes are TRBV28 and TRBJ1-1; D remains unclear. CDR3 length: 12 amino acids. The V and J ends lost 2 bases and 6 bases respectively, with 7 bases between them. Germline V gene data show CDR1 as MDHEN and CDR2 as SYDVKM. The CDR3 DNA follows: TGTGCCAGCAGTTTACAGGCCCCTGAAGCTTTCTTT. Its translation is CASSLQAPEAFF.

V usage is TRBV19 and J usage is TRBJ2-7; 8 bases match TRBD2. J lost 5 bases, V lost 7 bases, and 13 bases had no gene match. This CDR3 contains 15 residues. CDR1 is LNHDA and CDR2 is SQIVND in the germline V gene (reference sequence). CDR3 DNA sequence: TGTGCCAGTACTAGTGTAGCGGGAAGGATCCACGAGCAGTACTTC. Translating gives CASTSVAGRIHEQYF.

The rearrangement links TRBV6-2 or TRBV6-3 to TRBJ2-4, with D possibly being TRBD2 (7 bases). Trimming shortened V by 4 bases and J by 5 bases, and 9 bases separated the two germline ends. CDR1 and CDR2 from the germline V gene are MNHEY and SVGEGT. The CDR3 spans 13 residues. CDR3 nucleotides: TGTGCCAGCAGTTTAGGGGGGGAAAACATTCAGTACTTC. This gives the protein CASSLGGENIQYF.

This chain links TRBV28 with TRBJ1-2, with D maybe TRBD1 (6 bases). CDR1 MDHEN and CDR2 SYDVKM come from the germline V gene. CDR3 size: 14 residues. The ends were cut back, 5 bases at V and 6 bases at J, with 16 bases in the middle. The chain's CDR3 is CASSSVGAQDGYTF. In DNA form, the CDR3 reads TGTGCCAGCAGTAGTGTGGGGGCGCAGGATGGCTACACCTTC.

The table lists this clone with a count of one. The rearrangement uses TRBV7-9 and TRBJ2-7; the match to TRBD1 covers 8 bases. Germline-derived CDR1 and CDR2 are SEHNR and FQNEAQ (reference sequence). The CDR3 loop spans 14 amino acids. The J segment lost 5 bases and the V segment lost 5 bases, leaving 8 bases of the junction unmatched. The CDR3 nucleotides are TGTGCCAGCAGCCAACGGACAGGGTACGACGAGCAGTACTTC. This sequence encodes CASSQRTGYDEQYF.

V usage is TRBV2 and J usage is TRBJ2-1; D is ambiguous. This CDR3 region has 15 residues. The V gene's germline CDR1 is SNHLY and CDR2 FYNNEI. V lost 3 bases and J 0 bases, leaving 9 bases between the germline ends. CDR3 sequence reads: CASSELESSYNEQFF. In DNA form, the CDR3 reads TGTGCCAGCAGTGAGCTCGAGAGCTCCTACAATGAGCAGTTCTTC. The whole variable domain, filled in from reference TRBV2 and TRBJ2-1, reads EPEVTQTPSHQVTQMGQEVILRCVPISNHLYFYWYRQILGQKVEFLVSFYNNEISEKSEIFDDQFSVERPDGSNFTLKIRSTKLEDSAMYFCASSELESSYNEQFFGPGTRLTVL.

The rearrangement links TRBV12-3 or TRBV12-4 to TRBJ1-2; maybe TRBD1 (5 bases). Trimming pared 4 bases from V and 6 bases from J, leaving 12 bases between. CDR3 length: 13 residues. The CDR3, as DNA: TGTGCCAGCAGTTCGCAGGCAGGGAATGGCTACACCTTC. This encodes CASSSQAGNGYTF.

The V call is TRBV5-1, the J call TRBJ2-1; 8 nucleotides line up with TRBD2. Germline trimming cut 6 bases from V and 5 bases from J; bases unmatched to any gene: 13. The CDR3 spans 16 residues. In germline, CDR1 is SGHRS, CDR2 YFSETQ. The CDR3 is CASTETVREAHNEQFF. As DNA, the CDR3 is TGCGCCAGCACCGAGACGGTGCGGGAGGCCCACAATGAGCAGTTCTTC.

This CDR3 is CASSSSTRNQETQYF. CDR3 nucleotide sequence: TGCGCCAGCAGCTCGTCGACTAGAAACCAAGAGACCCAGTACTTC. The chain uses TRBV5-1 and TRBJ2-5, with D tentatively TRBD2 (6 bases). Germline lookup yields CDR1 SGHRS and CDR2 YFSETQ. V lost 3 bases and J 0 bases, leaving 12 bases between the germline ends. CDR3 length equals 15 residues.

This sequence joins TRBV2 and TRBJ1-2; TRBD1 might be the D (5 bases). The CDR3 contains 13 residues. Trimming shortened V by 6 bases and J by 11 bases, and 19 bases separated the two germline ends. Germline CDR1 and CDR2: SNHLY and FYNNEI. As DNA, the CDR3 is TGTGCCAGCAGAGAGGAGACAGTTGTTGGGTACACCTTC. Encoded protein: CASREETVVGYTF.

The rearrangement joins TRBV29-1 to TRBJ2-1, with D perhaps TRBD2 (6 bases). V dropped 3 bases and J dropped 5 bases, with 14 bases sitting between them. The CDR3 consists of 14 residues. Germline V CDR1 and CDR2: SQVTM, ANQGSEA. This CDR3 is CSVDFRRAHNEQFF. The DNA of the CDR3 is TGCAGCGTTGACTTTCGGAGGGCCCACAATGAGCAGTTCTTC.

This clone came up once. The J gene is TRBJ2-7, the V gene TRBV7-9; D remains ambiguous. Germline assignment: CDR1 SEHNR and CDR2 FQNEAQ (reference sequence). V was shortened by 1 base and J by 0 bases, with 10 bases between the two germline ends. The CDR3 extends over 15 amino acids. CDR3 bases: TGTGCCAGCAGCTTAGGGTCGAGGAGCTCCTACGAGCAGTACTTC. Amino acid sequence: CASSLGSRSSYEQYF.

The rearrangement joins TRBV20-1 to TRBJ2-1; 8 bases line up with TRBD2. The CDR3 covers 11 residues. Germline assignment: CDR1 DFQATT and CDR2 SNEGSKA (reference sequence). The CDR3 loop reads CSHVGGDEQFF. The CDR3 DNA is TGCAGCCACGTCGGGGGGGATGAGCAGTTCTTC.

The rearrangement uses TRBV7-2 and TRBJ2-7; D call uncertain. Germline CDR1 is SGHTA and CDR2 is FQGNSA. The CDR3 extends over 15 amino acids. V was clipped by 1 base and J by 0 bases, with 10 bases between them. The CDR3 coding sequence is TGTGCCAGCAGCTTAGGTGCCGCTAACTCCTACGAGCAGTACTTC. Its protein is CASSLGAANSYEQYF.